This T cell receptor (beta chain) was documented in a study of Graves' ophthalmopathy and Graves' hyperthyroidism. This clonotype was counted only a few times. The CDR3 runs to 16 residues. V lost 2 bases to trimming and J lost 0 bases, with 11 bases between them. The germline CDR1 and CDR2 sequences are SGHAT and FQNNGV. RNA transcripts yielded amplified TCR beta CDR3 regions. HTBI primers primed a first-round RT-PCR, and a second-round multiplex PCR followed. Via MiXCR, TCRdb re-called the multiplex PCR reads, giving one row per CDR3 protein. Of 500,000 to 600,000 distinct CDR3 sequences in the sample, about 35% were seen once.

The TCR sequence derives from an adult man with Graves' hyperthyroidism. The chain joins TRBV11-2 to TRBJ1-3; D not resolved. The sequencing sample was made of peripheral blood or thyroid tissue (not recorded which). The CDR3 spells CASSLIPTSSGNTIYF. For the CDR3, the DNA is TGTGCCAGCAGCTTAATACCGACGAGCTCTGGAAACACCATATATTTT. Using reference TRBV11-2 and TRBJ1-3 for the parts outside the CDR3, the full variable domain is EAGVAQSPRYKIIEKRQSVAFWCNPISGHATLYWYQQILGQGPKLLIQFQNNGVVDDSQLPKDRFSAERLKGVDSTLKIQPAKLEDSAVYLCASSLIPTSSGNTIYFGEGSWLTVV.